This T cell receptor beta chain was sequenced in a study of blood T cell repertoires in COVID-19. The overall study: Samples representing acute and convalescent COVID-19 were sourced from the United States, Italy and Spain. Sample material is recorded as cDNA or gDNA derived from T cells, B-cell-depleted T cells, or PBMCs.

Measured with immunoSEQ multiplex PCR; TCRdb has only the in-frame clones, and not every one. The data show about 230,000 clones, 86% seen once. Living in 25 or so US areas, the participants were between about 18 and 100 years of age. Researchers sorted participants into cohorts using their self-reported clinical history. CDR1 and CDR2 (germline): SGHRS, YFSETQ. The CDR3 runs 17 residues. Trimming pared 3 bases from V and 4 bases from J, leaving 22 bases between. This chain links TRBV5-1 with TRBJ1-1; D might be TRBD1 (5 bases). The receptor comes from a man younger than 35 who had recovered from COVID-19. Sequenced sample: PBMCs or T cells enriched from blood (not recorded which). The CDR3 reads CASSSYLSPRVSTEAFF. The CDR3 DNA follows: TGCGCCAGCAGCTCCTATCTCAGTCCCAGGGTATCCACTGAAGCTTTCTTT.